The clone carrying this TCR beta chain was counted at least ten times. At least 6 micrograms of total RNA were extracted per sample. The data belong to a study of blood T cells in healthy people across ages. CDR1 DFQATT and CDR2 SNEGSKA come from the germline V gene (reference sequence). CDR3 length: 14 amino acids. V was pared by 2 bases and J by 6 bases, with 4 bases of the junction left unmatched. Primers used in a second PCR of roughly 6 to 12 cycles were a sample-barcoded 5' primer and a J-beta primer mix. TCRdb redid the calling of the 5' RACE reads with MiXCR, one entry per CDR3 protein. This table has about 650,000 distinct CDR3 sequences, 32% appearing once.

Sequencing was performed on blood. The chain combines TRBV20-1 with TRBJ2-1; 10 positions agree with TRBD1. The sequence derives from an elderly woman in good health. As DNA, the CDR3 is TGCAGTGCTAGAAGACAGGGGGCGCGCAATGAGCAGTTCTTC. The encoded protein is CSARRQGARNEQFF.